This TCR beta chain was identified during a study of T cell changes during pregnancy in multiple sclerosis. Profiled with immunoSEQ multiplex PCR; TCRdb holds only in-frame clones, not every one. The repertoire holds fewer than 60,000 clones, with approximately 90% as singletons. The CDR3 loop spans 15 amino acids. Germline V lookup: CDR1 SGHDT, CDR2 YYEEEE. Trimming removed 0 bases from V and 7 bases from J; junction bases left unmatched: 6. The source material was peripheral blood, sampled in the second trimester of pregnancy. This chain links TRBV5-6 with TRBJ1-4; 7 nucleotides line up with TRBD1. The TCR originated in a female donor with multiple sclerosis, enrolled in a pregnancy study. DNA for the CDR3: TGTGCCAGCAGCTTGGTCGGGACAGACTTTGAAAAACTGTTTTTT. Its translation is CASSLVGTDFEKLFF.